This T cell receptor beta chain was recovered during a study of shared clonotypes between healthy human individuals. The assay was immunoSEQ multiplex PCR, and TCRdb's table has in-frame clones only and misses some. Among hundreds of thousands of clones listed, roughly 98% were seen once. The germline V gene has CDR1 SQVTM and CDR2 ANQGSEA. The CDR3 extends over 13 amino acids. Naive CD8 cells lacked CD45RO and underwent positive selection for CCR7, leaving out terminally differentiated effector memory CD45RA+ cells. A word on this clone: A junction boundary mismatches the germline segment, possibly from a read error.

Material for sequencing was naive CD8+ T cells sorted from blood. The TCR comes from a man aged 25-45 years in good health. The rearrangement links TRBV29-1 to TRBJ1-1; 9 bases map to TRBD1. CDR3 sequence reads: CSAEQGARTEAFF. For the CDR3, the DNA is TGCAGCGCTGAACAGGGGGCGCGTACTGAAGCTTTCTTT.